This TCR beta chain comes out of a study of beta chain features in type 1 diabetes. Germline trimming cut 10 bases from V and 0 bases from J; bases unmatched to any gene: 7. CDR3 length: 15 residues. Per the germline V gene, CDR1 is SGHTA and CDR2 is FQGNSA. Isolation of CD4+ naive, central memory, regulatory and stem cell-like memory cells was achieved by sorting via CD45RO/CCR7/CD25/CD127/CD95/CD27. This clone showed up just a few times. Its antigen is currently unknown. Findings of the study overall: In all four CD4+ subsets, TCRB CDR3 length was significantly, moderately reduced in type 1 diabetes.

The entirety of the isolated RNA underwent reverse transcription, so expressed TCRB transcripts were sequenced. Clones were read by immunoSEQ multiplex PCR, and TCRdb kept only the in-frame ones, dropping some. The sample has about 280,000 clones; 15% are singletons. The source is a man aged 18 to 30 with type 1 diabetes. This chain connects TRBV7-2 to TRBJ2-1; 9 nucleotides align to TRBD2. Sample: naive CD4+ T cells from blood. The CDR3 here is CAIGGTSISYNEQFF. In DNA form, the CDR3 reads TGTGCCATAGGGGGGACTAGCATCTCCTACAATGAGCAGTTCTTC.